The sequence of this TCR beta chain was determined in a study of shared clonotypes between healthy human individuals. Germline V CDR1 and CDR2: LNHDA, SQIVND (reference sequence). The CDR3 consists of 14 residues. V lost 7 bases and J lost 7, with 20 bases in between. This clone was observed at least ten times. Profiling relied on immunoSEQ multiplex PCR, and the TCRdb table lists in-frame clones only, not all of them. This sample yields around 1,100,000 clones, of which roughly 77% are seen a single time; roughly 0.83% belongs to the top ten. This TCR came from a man between 18 and 29 years old in good health. Some clones in this sample may be carry-over from other donors' samples. The material sequenced was memory CD4+ T cells from PBMCs. Indicated subset: CD45RA-negative fraction. The chain uses TRBV19 and TRBJ2-7, with D perhaps matching TRBD2 (6 bases). The CDR3: CASTPGTGVKEQYF. The CDR3 DNA is TGTGCCAGTACCCCCGGGACTGGGGTTAAGGAGCAGTACTTC. Looking up the rest from reference TRBV19 and TRBJ2-7 gives the full variable domain: DGGITQSPKYLFRKEGQNVTLSCEQNLNHDAMYWYRQDPGQGLRLIYYSQIVNDFQKGDIAEGYSVSREKKESFPLTVTSAQKNPTAFYLCASTPGTGVKEQYFGPGTRLTVT.